The next 14 T cell receptor beta chains were all read from a single sample in a study of tumor-infiltrating lymphocytes in oesophageal squamous cell carcinoma. Via MiXCR, TCRdb re-called the PCR reads, giving one row per CDR3 protein. The repertoire includes about 22,000 distinct CDR3 sequences, more than 30% of them detected once, and 12% sits in the top ten. Material for sequencing was esophageal tumor tissue. The source is a male donor with esophageal squamous cell carcinoma.

This clonotype occurred many times. The rearrangement links TRBV6-4 to TRBJ1-4, with D possibly TRBD1 on 5 matching bases. CDR1 is MRHNA, CDR2 SNTAGT, per germline. The CDR3 has 13 amino acids. V was pared by 10 bases and J by 5 bases, with 14 bases between. The CDR3 DNA sequence: TGTGCCACCCACATGGGGCAGAATGAAAAACTGTTTTTT. Its protein is CATHMGQNEKLFF.

Only a few counts were recorded for this clonotype. The chain combines TRBV11-2 with TRBJ2-1, with D possibly TRBD2 on 5 matching bases. CDR3 length: 17 residues. Deletions cut 0 bases from V and 1 base from J, with 13 bases between. Germline V gene data show CDR1 as SGHAT and CDR2 as FQNNGV. The CDR3 nucleotides read TGTGCCAGCAGCTTAGATCGCGGACTCCTTTCCTACAATGAGCAGTTCTTC. This translates into CASSLDRGLLSYNEQFF.

Points on this clonotype: This may be a read error: a much more frequent sequence differs by one nucleotide. The chain has TRBV12-3 or TRBV12-4 and TRBJ2-7, with D perhaps matching TRBD2 (6 bases). The end of the DNA aligns better with TRBJ2-1, so the J call may be wrong. The CDR3 runs 13 residues. The CDR3 loop is CASRDTSSYEQFF. The CDR3 nucleotides are TGTGCCAGCAGGGATACTAGCTCCTACGAGCAGTTCTTC.

Notes on this clonotype: As the CDR3 is not closed by the conserved phenylalanine or tryptophan, this likely results from a read error. The DNA is left out, because the CDR3 cannot be placed on it with certainty; the CDR3 is given as TCRdb lists it. The chain has TRBV27 and TRBJ2-6; TRBD1 was called by the table and not checked on the DNA. The length of the CDR3 is 18 amino acids, counting both ends. CDR1 and CDR2 (germline): MNHEY, SMNVEV (reference sequence). The CDR3 here is CASSLYPSPLGNEQFFGA.

A remark on this clonotype: The CDR3 does not close with the conserved phenylalanine or tryptophan, likely indicating a read error. No DNA is shown, since the ends of the CDR3 on it are uncertain; the CDR3 is the one TCRdb lists. This chain connects TRBV10-1 to TRBJ1-1; the D call in the table, TRBD1, was not verified against the DNA. CDR1 is WNHNN, CDR2 SYGVQD, per germline (reference sequence). 15 amino acids form the CDR3, both terminal residues included. Here the CDR3 reads CAIRDREQIRSILAQ.

In this sample, this clonotype turned up a few times. This chain uses TRBV7-3 with TRBJ2-5; a weak D match, TRBD1 (5 bases). The end of the DNA is better explained by TRBJ2-1, so the J call may be wrong. The CDR3 runs 16 residues. Germline CDR1 SGHTA, CDR2 FQGTGA. The CDR3 region is CASSLKGYGWDNEQFF. The CDR3 DNA reads as TGTGCCAGCAGCTTAAAGGGGTACGGGTGGGACAATGAGCAGTTCTTC.

This clonotype occurred many times. V and J are TRBV19 and TRBJ2-5; D gene ambiguous. This CDR3 is built from 18 residues. Germline V gene sequence: CDR1 LNHDA, CDR2 SQIVND (reference sequence). Between the trimmed V and J ends, which lost 3 bases and 2 bases, there was a span of 22 bases. This chain's CDR3 is CASSMGLERAATQETQYF. The CDR3 bases are TGTGCCAGTAGTATGGGTCTAGAACGGGCCGCGACACAAGAGACCCAGTACTTC.

This clonotype has only a few counts. The chain uses TRBV7-6 and TRBJ2-6; 8 bases align to TRBD2. Germline lookup yields CDR1 SGHVS and CDR2 FNYEAQ. CDR3 length equals 17 residues. With V trimmed by 5 bases and J by 0 bases, 6 bases remained unmatched. CDR3 nucleotide sequence: TGTGCCAGCAGCACCGGGACTAGAACCTCTGGGGCCAACGTCCTGACTTTC. Protein sequence: CASSTGTRTSGANVLTF.

V and J are TRBV7-6 and TRBJ2-1, with 7 bases fitting TRBD2. Near its end, the DNA agrees better with TRBJ2-5, so the J call may be wrong. The CDR3 covers 13 residues. Germline V gene lookup returns CDR1 SGHVS and CDR2 FNYEAQ. CDR3 sequence (DNA): TGTGCCAGCAGCGCGGGGGACCAAGAGACCCAGTACTTC. Translated: CASSAGDQETQYF.

This chain joins TRBV7-2 and TRBJ2-3; 7 bases are shared with TRBD2. This CDR3 is built from 17 residues. In germline, CDR1 is SGHTA, CDR2 FQGNSA. Trimming removed 1 base from V and 2 bases from J; junction bases left unmatched: 9. CDR3 DNA: TGTGCCAGCAGCTTAGGGGAAGGCGGGAGCCTCACAGATACGCAGTATTTT. It specifies CASSLGEGGSLTDTQYF.

About this clonotype itself: This sequence may be a read error, since a much larger clone differs from it by one base. This chain connects TRBV28 to TRBJ2-3; maybe TRBD1 (6 bases). Germline CDR1 is MDHEN and CDR2 is SYDVKM. CDR3 size: 12 residues. CDR3 in DNA: TGTGCCAGTCGACAGGTATCCTACGAGCGGTACTTC. Translation gives CASRQVSYERYF.

This clonotype was counted a few times. The genes are TRBV19 and TRBJ1-6; D is undetermined. The CDR3 covers 17 residues. Germline V CDR1 and CDR2: LNHDA, SQIVND (reference sequence). The V end lost 6 bases, the J end lost 5 bases, and 20 bases lay between the germline ends. This chain's CDR3 is CASRTLSRGGDNSPLHF. CDR3 nucleotide sequence: TGTGCCAGTAGGACCCTCTCTCGAGGCGGTGATAATTCACCCCTCCACTTT. Full variable domain (outside the CDR3, taken from reference TRBV19 and TRBJ1-6): DGGITQSPKYLFRKEGQNVTLSCEQNLNHDAMYWYRQDPGQGLRLIYYSQIVNDFQKGDIAEGYSVSREKKESFPLTVTSAQKNPTAFYLCASRTLSRGGDNSPLHFGNGTRLTVT.

This clonotype was counted many times. The rearrangement links TRBV2 to TRBJ1-2; a possible D gene is TRBD1 (6 bases). The germline V gene has CDR1 SNHLY and CDR2 FYNNEI. V dropped 2 bases and J dropped 4 bases, with 14 bases sitting between them. The CDR3 sequence is 15 residues long. DNA for the CDR3: TGTGCCAGCAGTGAACAGCCGGGACAAGTCTATGGCTACACCTTC. Translation gives CASSEQPGQVYGYTF.

At least ten counts were recorded for this clonotype. The chain couples TRBV6-1 to TRBJ2-4; 7 bases fit TRBD1. With 4 bases clipped from V and 0 bases from J, the junction kept 6 bases outside the gene matches. CDR1 and CDR2 (germline): MNHNS, SASEGT. The length of the CDR3 is 16 residues. CDR3 protein: CASSGRDRLAKNIQYF. The CDR3 nucleotides are TGTGCCAGCAGTGGCCGGGACAGATTAGCCAAAAACATTCAGTACTTC.